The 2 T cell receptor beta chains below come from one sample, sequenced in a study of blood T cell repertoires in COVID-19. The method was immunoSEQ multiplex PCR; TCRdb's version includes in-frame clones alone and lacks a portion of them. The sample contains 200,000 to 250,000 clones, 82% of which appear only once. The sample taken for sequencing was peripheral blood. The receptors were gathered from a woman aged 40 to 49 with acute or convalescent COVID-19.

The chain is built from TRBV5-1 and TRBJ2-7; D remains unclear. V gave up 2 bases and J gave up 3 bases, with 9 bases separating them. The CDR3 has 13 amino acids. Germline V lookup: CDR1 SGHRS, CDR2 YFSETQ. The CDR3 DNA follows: TGCGCCAGCAGCTTAAATGCAGACTACGAGCAGTACTTC. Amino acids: CASSLNADYEQYF.

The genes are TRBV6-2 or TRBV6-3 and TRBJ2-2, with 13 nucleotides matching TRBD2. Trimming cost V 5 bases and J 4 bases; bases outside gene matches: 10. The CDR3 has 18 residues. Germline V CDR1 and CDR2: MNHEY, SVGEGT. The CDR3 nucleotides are TGTGCCAGCAGTCCGAGGACTAGCGGGAGATCTAGCACCGGGGAGCTGTTTTTT. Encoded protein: CASSPRTSGRSSTGELFF.